What follows is one TCR beta chain and its context. CDR1 and CDR2 from the germline V gene are LGHNA and YNFKEQ. The CDR3 totals 17 residues. The V and J ends lost 4 bases and 3 bases respectively, with 19 bases between them. The data are from a study of cytomegalovirus exposure and HLA in healthy donors. It was with 60 Vbeta and 13 Jbeta primers that the PCR ran. TCRdb's table, derived via immunoSEQ multiplex PCR, lists solely in-frame clones and lacks some. The sample yields around 97,000 clones, roughly 9.4% seen once. The rearrangement links TRBV4-2 to TRBJ1-3; perhaps TRBD1 as D (5 bases). The TCR was taken from a middle-aged man in good health and CMV-seropositive. Material for sequencing was PBMCs. This chain's CDR3 is CASSPSRAAGGGNTIYF. The CDR3 nucleotides are TGTGCCAGCAGCCCATCCCGGGCGGCGGGGGGTGGAAACACCATATATTTT.